What follows are 19 T cell receptor beta chains derived from one specimen sequenced in a study of CXCR3-negative and CXCR3-positive naive CD8 T cells. The study, taken as a whole, reports: A higher hydrophobicity marked the TRB CDR3s of CXCR3-positive naive cells versus CXCR3-negative naive cells.

TRB cDNA was prepared as libraries by UMI-labeled 5' RACE. TCRdb reprocessed the 5' RACE reads and keeps a single row for each CDR3 protein, giving no DNA. The record lists 84,000 or so distinct CDR3 sequences, of which the ten most abundant hold 0.62%. Their specific antigens are unknown. The sequencing sample was made of naive CXCR3+ CD8+ T cells from blood. Sample subset: CD45RO-CCR7+CD27+CD95- naive CD8+ T cells expressing CXCR3 (TNR3+). The receptor source for this set is a human donor in good health. Some clones in this sample may be carry-over from other donors' samples.

The chain is built from TRBV7-6 and TRBJ2-7; the D gene TCRdb calls, TRBD1, cannot be checked with no DNA. The CDR3 covers 14 residues. CDR1 and CDR2 from the germline V gene are SGHVS and FNYEAQ. CDR3: CASSLGGQGYEQYF.

This chain joins TRBV5-4 and TRBJ2-3; with no DNA, the TCRdb D assignment of TRBD1 cannot be verified. This CDR3 is built from 15 residues. The germline V gene encodes CDR1 SGHNT and CDR2 YYREEE (reference sequence). CDR3 protein: CASSLVSGRTDTQYF.

The chain carries TRBV29-1 and TRBJ2-1; TCRdb reports TRBD1, a call that lacks DNA to check it against. In germline, CDR1 is SQVTM, CDR2 ANQGSEA. The CDR3 covers 13 residues. The CDR3 here is CSVELSGYNEQFF.

This chain joins TRBV23-1 and TRBJ2-4; checking the TCRdb D call of TRBD1 is not possible without DNA. TRBV23-1 is sorted into the ORF group, with uncertain function. The CDR3 spans 12 residues. This chain's CDR3 is CAGTGAVSIQYF.

This sequence joins TRBV12-3 or TRBV12-4 and TRBJ1-1; TCRdb gives TRBD1 as the D gene, but with no DNA this cannot be confirmed. The CDR3 spans 12 residues. CDR3 protein: CASSLGPPGAFF.

The CDR3 spells CASSLGLAGEQYF. The rearrangement uses TRBV6-2 or TRBV6-3 and TRBJ2-7; TCRdb names TRBD2, which stays unverified in the absence of DNA. Germline V gene data show CDR1 as MNHEY and CDR2 as SVGEGT. The CDR3 is made up of 13 amino acids.

The chain carries TRBV10-3 and TRBJ2-5; TCRdb reports TRBD2, a call that lacks DNA to check it against. The CDR3 runs 20 residues. Germline V gives CDR1 ENHRY, CDR2 SYGVKD. The CDR3 reads CAIGGGDGTSGGRYQETQYF.

The chain has TRBV29-1 and TRBJ2-4; TCRdb lists TRBD1, though no DNA is available to test this call. Germline CDR1 and CDR2: SQVTM and ANQGSEA. This CDR3 is built from 13 residues. This CDR3 is CSVEEGPGNIQYF.

The rearrangement joins TRBV7-2 to TRBJ1-2. Germline lookup yields CDR1 SGHTA and CDR2 FQGNSA. This CDR3 comprises 14 residues. The CDR3 sequence: CASSSFGADYGYTF. Together with reference TRBV7-2 and TRBJ1-2, the CDR3 gives the full variable domain: GAGVSQSPSNKVTEKGKDVELRCDPISGHTALYWYRQSLGQGLEFLIYFQGNSAPDKSGLPSDRFSAERTGGSVSTLTIQRTQQEDSAVYLCASSSFGADYGYTFGSGTRLTVV.

The chain combines TRBV28 with TRBJ2-7; TCRdb returns TRBD1, unconfirmable since there is no DNA. Germline values: CDR1 MDHEN, CDR2 SYDVKM. This CDR3 contains 13 residues. The CDR3 region is CASGGGPSAEQYF.

The V gene is TRBV4-3, the J gene TRBJ1-5. The CDR3 loop spans 14 amino acids. Per germline, CDR1 LGHNA and CDR2 YSLEER. This CDR3 is CASSQEVTYQPQHF.

The chain couples TRBV29-1 to TRBJ2-1; TCRdb's D call, TRBD1, is unchecked because there is no DNA. Looked up from germline, CDR1 is SQVTM and CDR2 is ANQGSEA. The length of the CDR3 is 13 residues. CDR3 loop: CSARTVSYNEQFF.

This chain uses TRBV6-5 with TRBJ2-7; TCRdb lists TRBD2, though no DNA is available to test this call. The CDR3 is 14 residues long. Germline loops: CDR1 MNHEY, CDR2 SVGAGI. The CDR3 here is CTSSSRTVSYEQYF.

The chain joins TRBV28 to TRBJ1-5; TCRdb calls TRBD1, which cannot be checked without DNA. The CDR3 consists of 16 residues. Per germline, CDR1 MDHEN and CDR2 SYDVKM. CDR3 loop: CASSPAGGGWNQPQHF.

This chain uses TRBV20-1 with TRBJ1-6; TCRdb lists TRBD1, though no DNA is available to test this call. The CDR3 spans 14 residues. In germline, CDR1 is DFQATT, CDR2 SNEGSKA (reference sequence). The CDR3 here is CSAKGTGGSSPLHF.

CDR3 protein: CASSLWAGGAFNYGYTF. The rearrangement uses TRBV7-2 and TRBJ1-2; TCRdb's D call, TRBD1, is unchecked because there is no DNA. Germline lookup yields CDR1 SGHTA and CDR2 FQGNSA. The CDR3 has 17 residues. Combining the CDR3 with reference TRBV7-2 and TRBJ1-2 gives the whole variable domain GAGVSQSPSNKVTEKGKDVELRCDPISGHTALYWYRQSLGQGLEFLIYFQGNSAPDKSGLPSDRFSAERTGGSVSTLTIQRTQQEDSAVYLCASSLWAGGAFNYGYTFGSGTRLTVV.

The J gene is TRBJ1-1, the V gene TRBV30; no DNA is available, so the TRBD1 call from TCRdb remains unchecked. Germline V gene lookup returns CDR1 GTSNPN and CDR2 SVGIG (reference sequence). The CDR3 loop spans 13 amino acids. Here the CDR3 reads CAWSVDFSLEAFF.

This chain links TRBV2 with TRBJ2-2; lacking DNA, the TRBD1 call made by TCRdb goes unchecked. CDR3 length equals 13 residues. The germline gives CDR1 SNHLY, CDR2 FYNNEI. This CDR3 is CASSPGGTGELFF.

V and J are TRBV24-1 and TRBJ2-1; TCRdb indicates TRBD1, and absent DNA this call remains unverified. The germline CDR1 and CDR2 sequences are KGHDR and SFDVKD. The CDR3 covers 12 residues. The chain's CDR3 is CATSPRDDEQFF.